These T cell receptor beta chains were read from a single sample in a study of blood T cell repertoires in COVID-19. Method: immunoSEQ multiplex PCR; TCRdb's copy keeps in-frame clones and lacks some. The table lists 80,000 to 130,000 clones, roughly nine tenths of them singletons. Sequencing used peripheral blood. These receptors came from a man aged 55 to 70 with acute or convalescent COVID-19. The CDR3 runs from the conserved cysteine through the conserved F or W. Fields, in order: V gene, clone size, D gene, CDR3 length, J gene, CDR3 protein, CDR3 DNA. D genes are given only for firm matches. The size entry is marked missing in some rows and otherwise reads once, few, many or a size class.

V gene: TRBV24-1; clone size: -; D gene: -; CDR3 length: 15; J gene: TRBJ1-6; CDR3 protein: CATYRVHSGNSPLHF; CDR3 DNA: TGTGCCACATACAGGGTTCATTCGGGTAATTCACCCCTCCACTTT
V gene: TRBV6-5; clone size: -; D gene: TRBD2; CDR3 length: 14; J gene: TRBJ2-4; CDR3 protein: CASRLAGSKNIQYF; CDR3 DNA: TGTGCCAGCAGACTAGCGGGGAGCAAAAACATTCAGTACTTC
V gene: TRBV19; clone size: -; D gene: TRBD1; CDR3 length: 12; J gene: TRBJ1-2; CDR3 protein: CASSIPDRDYTF; CDR3 DNA: TGTGCCAGTAGTATTCCAGACAGGGACTACACCTTC
V gene: TRBV3-1/TRBV3-2; clone size: -; D gene: TRBD1; CDR3 length: 15; J gene: TRBJ1-2; CDR3 protein: CASSQGQGAGYGYTF; CDR3 DNA: TGTGCCAGCAGCCAGGGACAGGGGGCTGGCTATGGCTACACCTTC
V gene: TRBV10-1; clone size: -; D gene: TRBD1; CDR3 length: 17; J gene: TRBJ1-5; CDR3 protein: CASSVRRTGLRNQPQHF; CDR3 DNA: TGCGCCAGCAGTGTTAGGAGGACAGGGCTTCGCAATCAGCCCCAGCATTTT
V gene: TRBV6-5; clone size: -; D gene: -; CDR3 length: 13; J gene: TRBJ2-5; CDR3 protein: CASNPGGQETQYF; CDR3 DNA: TGTGCCAGCAACCCAGGGGGGCAAGAGACCCAGTACTTC
V gene: TRBV19; clone size: -; D gene: -; CDR3 length: 13; J gene: TRBJ2-7; CDR3 protein: CASSIQGGYEQYF; CDR3 DNA: TGTGCCAGTAGTATACAAGGGGGCTACGAGCAGTACTTC
V gene: TRBV7-9; clone size: -; D gene: TRBD1; CDR3 length: 14; J gene: TRBJ1-2; CDR3 protein: CASSFGRGPYGYTF; CDR3 DNA: TGTGCCAGCAGCTTCGGTAGGGGGCCCTATGGCTACACCTTC
V gene: TRBV30; clone size: -; D gene: -; CDR3 length: 12; J gene: TRBJ1-1; CDR3 protein: CAWSVGLTEAFF; CDR3 DNA: TGTGCCTGGAGTGTCGGTCTCACTGAAGCTTTCTTT
V gene: TRBV11-3; clone size: -; D gene: TRBD1; CDR3 length: 15; J gene: TRBJ2-3; CDR3 protein: CASSLGQGNTDTQYF; CDR3 DNA: TGTGCCAGCAGCTTAGGACAGGGGAACACAGATACGCAGTATTTT
V gene: TRBV19; clone size: -; D gene: -; CDR3 length: 15; J gene: TRBJ2-1; CDR3 protein: CASSMWPRGQLEQFF; CDR3 DNA: TGTGCCAGTAGTATGTGGCCCCGGGGACAACTCGAGCAGTTCTTC
V gene: TRBV7-3; clone size: -; D gene: -; CDR3 length: 12; J gene: TRBJ2-1; CDR3 protein: CASSLGAGNQFF; CDR3 DNA: TGTGCCAGCAGCTTAGGGGCAGGCAACCAGTTCTTC
V gene: TRBV19; clone size: once; D gene: TRBD1; CDR3 length: 15; J gene: TRBJ1-2; CDR3 protein: CASSIAGTASRGYTF; CDR3 DNA: TGTGCCAGTAGTATAGCCGGGACAGCCTCTCGAGGCTACACCTTC
V gene: TRBV11-2; clone size: -; D gene: -; CDR3 length: 14; J gene: TRBJ1-1; CDR3 protein: CASSLGTANTEAFF; CDR3 DNA: TGTGCCAGCAGCTTAGGGACAGCGAACACTGAAGCTTTCTTT
V gene: TRBV19; clone size: -; D gene: -; CDR3 length: 18; J gene: TRBJ1-4; CDR3 protein: CASSTINRARGANEKLFF; CDR3 DNA: TGTGCCAGTAGTACTATAAACAGGGCCCGGGGGGCGAATGAAAAACTGTTTTTT
V gene: TRBV3-1/TRBV3-2; clone size: -; D gene: -; CDR3 length: 16; J gene: TRBJ1-1; CDR3 protein: CASSPGHLGGTTEAFF; CDR3 DNA: TGTGCCAGCAGCCCCGGACACCTAGGGGGAACCACTGAAGCTTTCTTT
V gene: TRBV6-5; clone size: -; D gene: TRBD1; CDR3 length: 15; J gene: TRBJ2-5; CDR3 protein: CASSSGQGNFETQYF; CDR3 DNA: TGTGCCAGCAGTTCCGGACAGGGGAATTTTGAGACCCAGTACTTC
V gene: TRBV24-1; clone size: -; D gene: -; CDR3 length: 12; J gene: TRBJ2-1; CDR3 protein: CATSDYRNTEFF; CDR3 DNA: TGTGCCACCAGTGACTACAGGAATACGGAATTCTTC
V gene: TRBV27; clone size: -; D gene: TRBD2; CDR3 length: 14; J gene: TRBJ2-1; CDR3 protein: CASSGTSGYNEQFF; CDR3 DNA: TGTGCCAGCAGCGGGACTAGCGGTTACAATGAGCAGTTCTTC
V gene: TRBV3-1/TRBV3-2; clone size: -; D gene: -; CDR3 length: 13; J gene: TRBJ1-2; CDR3 protein: CASHGRANYGYTF; CDR3 DNA: TGTGCCAGCCACGGCCGGGCTAACTATGGCTACACCTTC
V gene: TRBV18; clone size: -; D gene: -; CDR3 length: 14; J gene: TRBJ2-5; CDR3 protein: CASSPIGQKETQYF; CDR3 DNA: TGTGCCAGCTCACCTATCGGACAGAAAGAGACCCAGTACTTC
V gene: TRBV7-9; clone size: -; D gene: -; CDR3 length: 15; J gene: TRBJ1-1; CDR3 protein: CASSLHDRGALEAFF; CDR3 DNA: TGTGCCAGCAGCTTACACGATCGGGGAGCTCTTGAAGCTTTCTTT
V gene: TRBV4-1; clone size: -; D gene: TRBD1; CDR3 length: 14; J gene: TRBJ1-2; CDR3 protein: CASSQDRGIYGYTF; CDR3 DNA: TGCGCCAGCAGCCAGGACAGGGGGATCTATGGCTACACCTTC
V gene: TRBV21-1; clone size: -; D gene: -; CDR3 length: 15; J gene: TRBJ2-1; CDR3 protein: CASAPEVSAGNEQFF; CDR3 DNA: TGTGCCAGCGCCCCCGAGGTGTCAGCTGGCAATGAGCAGTTCTTC
V gene: TRBV27; clone size: -; D gene: -; CDR3 length: 16; J gene: TRBJ2-6; CDR3 protein: CASSPLGAGGANVLTF; CDR3 DNA: TGTGCCAGCAGTCCTCTTGGGGCCGGTGGGGCCAACGTCCTGACTTTC
V gene: TRBV4-2; clone size: -; D gene: -; CDR3 length: 16; J gene: TRBJ1-1; CDR3 protein: CASSQDGLGRGSEAFF; CDR3 DNA: TGTGCCAGCAGCCAAGATGGGCTCGGTCGGGGTAGTGAAGCTTTCTTT
V gene: TRBV28; clone size: -; D gene: TRBD1; CDR3 length: 14; J gene: TRBJ1-2; CDR3 protein: CASSPLGQNYGYTF; CDR3 DNA: TGTGCCAGCAGCCCCCTGGGACAGAACTATGGCTACACCTTC
V gene: TRBV10-3; clone size: -; D gene: TRBD2; CDR3 length: 14; J gene: TRBJ2-1; CDR3 protein: CAIRRESSYNEQFF; CDR3 DNA: TGTGCCATCAGGCGGGAGAGCTCCTACAATGAGCAGTTCTTC
V gene: TRBV2; clone size: once; D gene: TRBD1; CDR3 length: 12; J gene: TRBJ1-2; CDR3 protein: CASSQGDYGYTF; CDR3 DNA: TGTGCCAGCAGTCAGGGGGACTATGGCTACACCTTC
V gene: TRBV10-3; clone size: once; D gene: -; CDR3 length: 16; J gene: TRBJ2-7; CDR3 protein: CAISEWVDRRTYEQYF; CDR3 DNA: TGTGCCATCAGTGAGTGGGTTGACAGGAGGACCTACGAGCAGTACTTC
V gene: TRBV6-1; clone size: -; D gene: -; CDR3 length: 16; J gene: TRBJ1-2; CDR3 protein: CASSEATRPGSYGYTF; CDR3 DNA: TGTGCCAGCAGTGAAGCGACTCGACCGGGATCCTATGGCTACACCTTC
V gene: TRBV7-9; clone size: -; D gene: -; CDR3 length: 14; J gene: TRBJ1-2; CDR3 protein: CASSFDGGFYGYTF; CDR3 DNA: TGTGCCAGCAGCTTCGACGGGGGGTTTTATGGCTACACCTTC
V gene: TRBV6-2/TRBV6-3; clone size: -; D gene: -; CDR3 length: 15; J gene: TRBJ2-3; CDR3 protein: CASSGGPYAKGTQYF; CDR3 DNA: TGTGCCAGCAGCGGCGGGCCTTACGCCAAGGGTACGCAGTATTTT
V gene: TRBV4-2; clone size: -; D gene: TRBD1; CDR3 length: 15; J gene: TRBJ2-4; CDR3 protein: CASSQGSGTGNIQYF; CDR3 DNA: TGTGCCAGCAGCCAAGGATCCGGGACAGGAAACATTCAGTACTTC
V gene: TRBV28; clone size: -; D gene: TRBD1; CDR3 length: 15; J gene: TRBJ1-2; CDR3 protein: CASSFQDRFNYGYTF; CDR3 DNA: TGTGCCAGCAGTTTCCAGGACAGGTTCAACTATGGCTACACCTTC
V gene: TRBV4-1; clone size: -; D gene: -; CDR3 length: 15; J gene: TRBJ1-1; CDR3 protein: CASSQEGRGNTEAFF; CDR3 DNA: TGCGCCAGCAGCCAAGAAGGTAGGGGGAACACTGAAGCTTTCTTT
V gene: TRBV3-1/TRBV3-2; clone size: -; D gene: TRBD1; CDR3 length: 14; J gene: TRBJ2-2; CDR3 protein: CATGTGDLSGELFF; CDR3 DNA: TGTGCCACCGGGACAGGTGATTTGAGCGGGGAGCTGTTTTTT
V gene: TRBV5-1; clone size: -; D gene: -; CDR3 length: 17; J gene: TRBJ2-3; CDR3 protein: CASSPQVGRERADTQYF; CDR3 DNA: TGCGCCAGCAGCCCCCAAGTTGGACGGGAGCGGGCAGATACGCAGTATTTT
V gene: TRBV3-1/TRBV3-2; clone size: -; D gene: TRBD1; CDR3 length: 14; J gene: TRBJ1-2; CDR3 protein: CASSPLTGVYGYTF; CDR3 DNA: TGTGCCAGCAGCCCTCTGACAGGGGTCTATGGCTACACCTTC
V gene: TRBV28; clone size: -; D gene: -; CDR3 length: 12; J gene: TRBJ1-3; CDR3 protein: CASSSGVHTIYF; CDR3 DNA: TGTGCCAGCAGTTCGGGGGTACACACCATATATTTT
V gene: TRBV9; clone size: few; D gene: -; CDR3 length: 12; J gene: TRBJ1-2; CDR3 protein: CASSRTVYGYTF; CDR3 DNA: TGTGCCAGCAGCCGGACAGTTTATGGCTACACCTTC
V gene: TRBV29-1; clone size: -; D gene: TRBD1; CDR3 length: 13; J gene: TRBJ2-3; CDR3 protein: CSVGQGAQDTQYF; CDR3 DNA: TGCAGCGTTGGACAGGGTGCGCAAGATACGCAGTATTTT
V gene: TRBV11-3; clone size: -; D gene: -; CDR3 length: 14; J gene: TRBJ1-2; CDR3 protein: CASSPGGARVGYTF; CDR3 DNA: TGTGCCAGCAGCCCGGGGGGGGCGCGGGTCGGCTACACCTTC
V gene: TRBV19; clone size: -; D gene: -; CDR3 length: 17; J gene: TRBJ1-5; CDR3 protein: CASSILGQGIRNQPQHF; CDR3 DNA: TGTGCCAGTAGTATATTGGGCCAGGGGATTCGCAATCAGCCCCAGCATTTT
V gene: TRBV11-3; clone size: -; D gene: TRBD1; CDR3 length: 14; J gene: TRBJ1-4; CDR3 protein: CASSLGRGHEKLFF; CDR3 DNA: TGTGCCAGCAGCTTGGGCAGGGGGCATGAAAAACTGTTTTTT
V gene: TRBV12-3/TRBV12-4; clone size: -; D gene: -; CDR3 length: 11; J gene: TRBJ1-2; CDR3 protein: CASALRSGYTF; CDR3 DNA: TGTGCCAGCGCATTGCGATCCGGCTACACCTTC
V gene: TRBV6-5; clone size: once; D gene: -; CDR3 length: 14; J gene: TRBJ1-5; CDR3 protein: CASSYREGDQPQHF; CDR3 DNA: TGTGCCAGCAGTTATCGGGAGGGAGATCAGCCCCAGCATTTT
V gene: TRBV4-2; clone size: -; D gene: TRBD1; CDR3 length: 15; J gene: TRBJ2-7; CDR3 protein: CASSLLRGQGWEQYF; CDR3 DNA: TGTGCCAGCAGCCTACTTAGGGGACAGGGGTGGGAGCAGTACTTC
V gene: TRBV5-1; clone size: -; D gene: TRBD2; CDR3 length: 15; J gene: TRBJ2-2; CDR3 protein: CASSIGLAPTGELFF; CDR3 DNA: TGCGCCAGCAGCATCGGACTAGCTCCGACCGGGGAGCTGTTTTTT
V gene: TRBV9; clone size: once; D gene: -; CDR3 length: 14; J gene: TRBJ2-2; CDR3 protein: CASSASTNTGELFF; CDR3 DNA: TGTGCCAGCAGCGCCTCGACTAACACCGGGGAGCTGTTTTTT
V gene: TRBV7-9; clone size: -; D gene: -; CDR3 length: 15; J gene: TRBJ1-4; CDR3 protein: CASSLPGGENEKLFF; CDR3 DNA: TGTGCCAGCAGCTTACCCGGAGGGGAAAATGAAAAACTGTTTTTT